This T cell receptor beta chain was recorded in a study of T cells after yellow fever vaccination. Study summary: Libraries from low-cell-number fractions were prepared with the SMART-Seq v4 Ultra Low Input RNA kit. Overall study results and limits: Post-booster reappearance was seen for most primary-vaccination clones (about 96% CD4, 85% to 90% CD8). Only a minor proportion of clonotypes was detected across both CD4 and CD8 compartments.

UMIs and a universal primer site were added when TCR cDNA was made by 5'RACE template switching. TCRdb recomputed calls from the 5' RACE reads with MiXCR, one row per CDR3 protein. The repertoire consists of hundreds of thousands of distinct CDR3 sequences, with 10% to 15% occurring once and the leading ten covering 14% to 15%. Germline loops: CDR1 MNHEY, CDR2 SMNVEV (reference sequence). Trimming took off 1 base at V and 5 bases at J, with 21 bases between the two ends. This CDR3 is 18 amino acids long. On this clonotype itself: What it binds is unknown.

This sequence was found in a man younger than 40 who received the YFV17D yellow fever vaccine. The V and J genes are TRBV27 and TRBJ2-1, with D uncertain. The sample was PBMCs, taken on the day of the yellow fever booster vaccination. The CDR3 spells CASSLLGRNGNSHNEQFF. CDR3 nucleotides: TGTGCCAGCAGTTTATTAGGGCGGAACGGCAACTCTCACAATGAGCAGTTCTTC.